Below are 19 T cell receptor beta chains sequenced from a single sample in a study of monozygotic twins with cystic fibrosis. This table comes from immunoSEQ multiplex PCR, and its TCRdb copy is limited to in-frame clones, with some not included. The sample carries around 34,000 clones, more than 90% recorded once. What was sequenced was blood. These receptors came from a girl aged 2-10 years with cystic fibrosis.

The rearrangement joins TRBV11-3 to TRBJ1-1; 8 bases map to TRBD1. The length of the CDR3 is 15 residues. J lost 4 bases, V lost 5 bases, and 9 bases had no gene match. From germline, CDR1 is SGHNT and CDR2 YENEEA. The CDR3, as DNA: TGTGCCAGCAGCCCAGGACAGGGTGGGAGCACTGAAGCTTTCTTT. Encoded protein: CASSPGQGGSTEAFF. Filled out from reference TRBV11-3 and TRBJ1-1, the complete variable domain reads EAGVVQSPRYKIIEKKQPVAFWCNPISGHNTLYWYLQNLGQGPELLIRYENEEAVDDSQLPKDRFSAERLKGVDSTLKIQPAELGDSAVYLCASSPGQGGSTEAFFGQGTRLTVV.

V gene TRBV19 combines with J gene TRBJ2-7; TRBD2 matches at 11 bases. The CDR3 loop spans 16 amino acids. The V and J ends lost 5 bases and 1 base, in that order; junction bases with no gene match: 7. Germline-derived CDR1 and CDR2 are LNHDA and SQIVND (reference sequence). CDR3: CASSPRLAGLSYEQYF. The CDR3, as DNA: TGTGCCAGTAGTCCCCGACTAGCGGGGTTGTCCTACGAGCAGTACTTC. Using reference TRBV19 and TRBJ2-7 for the parts outside the CDR3, the full variable domain is DGGITQSPKYLFRKEGQNVTLSCEQNLNHDAMYWYRQDPGQGLRLIYYSQIVNDFQKGDIAEGYSVSREKKESFPLTVTSAQKNPTAFYLCASSPRLAGLSYEQYFGPGTRLTVT.

The chain couples TRBV5-4 to TRBJ2-7; 8 bases match TRBD2. Per the germline V gene, CDR1 is SGHNT and CDR2 is YYREEE (reference sequence). Trimming took 0 bases from V and 4 from J; bases not matched to a gene: 6. This CDR3 is built from 15 residues. In DNA form, the CDR3 reads TGTGCCAGCAGCTTGGCCGGGAGGGCCCGGTACGAGCAGTACTTC. Translating it yields CASSLAGRARYEQYF.

V is TRBV14 and J is TRBJ2-7; D is unresolved. V gave up 6 bases and J gave up 1 base, with 19 bases separating them. Germline values: CDR1 SGHDN, CDR2 FVKESK. The CDR3 covers 16 residues. The CDR3: CASRPTLGNGSYEQYF. CDR3 sequence (DNA): TGTGCCAGCAGACCCACTTTAGGCAACGGGTCCTACGAGCAGTACTTC.

This clone has a single count. V gene TRBV15 combines with J gene TRBJ1-5; 10 positions agree with TRBD1. Germline V gene data show CDR1 as LNHNV and CDR2 as YYDKDF (reference sequence). The CDR3 sequence is 14 residues long. Losses at the gene ends were 6 bases for V and 8 bases for J; bases not matched to a gene: 7. The CDR3, as DNA: TGTGCCACCAGGAAGACAGGGGGCGGGGAGCCCCAGCATTTT. Its protein product is CATRKTGGGEPQHF.

The rearrangement joins TRBV5-6 to TRBJ2-7; perhaps D is TRBD1 or TRBD2 (6 bases each). The CDR3 contains 14 residues. Trimming shortened V by 1 base and J by 2 bases, and 10 bases separated the two germline ends. The germline V gene has CDR1 SGHDT and CDR2 YYEEEE. CDR3 protein: CASSLRGGTYEQYF. DNA for the CDR3: TGTGCCAGCAGCTTGAGAGGGGGGACCTACGAGCAGTACTTC.

The chain is built from TRBV28 and TRBJ1-2; D gene ambiguous. This CDR3 is built from 13 residues. Trimming pared 2 bases from V and 1 base from J, leaving 5 bases between. Germline V gene sequence: CDR1 MDHEN, CDR2 SYDVKM. The CDR3 DNA sequence: TGTGCCAGCAGTTTAGAGGATAACTATGGCTACACCTTC. Protein sequence: CASSLEDNYGYTF.

This clone has just one count. This chain joins TRBV7-9 and TRBJ2-7; D is unclear. V shed 0 bases and J shed 1 base, with 4 bases lying between them. This CDR3 is 13 amino acids long. Germline V gene lookup returns CDR1 SEHNR and CDR2 FQNEAQ (reference sequence). For the CDR3, the DNA is TGTGCCAGCAGCTTAGCGGGGTCCTACGAGCAGTACTTC. Its protein is CASSLAGSYEQYF. Full variable domain (outside the CDR3, taken from reference TRBV7-9 and TRBJ2-7): DTGVSQNPRHKITKRGQNVTFRCDPISEHNRLYWYRQTLGQGPEFLTYFQNEAQLEKSRLLSDRFSAERPKGSFSTLEIQRTEQGDSAMYLCASSLAGSYEQYFGPGTRLTVT.

The chain couples TRBV5-8 to TRBJ2-7; TRBD2 might be the D (6 bases). CDR3 size: 16 residues. V was cut by 0 bases and J by 0 bases, with 13 bases left in between. CDR1 and CDR2 (germline): SGHTS, YDEGEE. The DNA for the CDR3 is TGTGCCAGCAGCTTGGATTGGGGGGACTCCTCCTACGAGCAGTACTTC. Translation: CASSLDWGDSSYEQYF.

This chain joins TRBV19 and TRBJ1-2; the D is unclear. Trimming removed 4 bases from V and 2 bases from J, with 8 bases in between. Germline assignment: CDR1 LNHDA and CDR2 SQIVND (reference sequence). The CDR3 covers 13 residues. CDR3 protein: CASSTPGNYGYTF. Written as DNA, the CDR3 is TGTGCCAGTAGTACCCCAGGAAACTATGGCTACACCTTC.

The rearrangement links TRBV7-3 to TRBJ2-1; possibly TRBD1 for D (6 bases). The CDR3 totals 16 residues. V shed 5 bases and J shed 5 bases, with 19 bases lying between them. CDR1 and CDR2 (germline): SGHTA, FQGTGA. The CDR3 loop reads CASSHSVGGWNNEQFF. DNA for the CDR3: TGTGCCAGCAGCCACTCCGTTGGGGGCTGGAACAATGAGCAGTTCTTC.

The chain couples TRBV9 to TRBJ1-2, with unresolved D. CDR1 is SGDLS and CDR2 is YYNGEE in the germline V gene. This CDR3 region has 15 residues. V shed 0 bases and J shed 2 bases, with 11 bases lying between them. The CDR3 DNA is TGTGCCAGCAGCGTAGACGCAGCGTTGAACTATGGCTACACCTTC. Protein: CASSVDAALNYGYTF.

The chain has TRBV7-8 and TRBJ1-5; a possible D gene is TRBD1 (6 bases). The V gene lost 1 base and the J gene lost 0 bases, with 16 bases spanning the gap. Germline-derived CDR1 and CDR2 are SGHVS and FQNEAQ. CDR3 length: 18 amino acids. Written as DNA, the CDR3 is TGTGCCAGCAGCTTAGGCCCCCTCAGGGGAGATAGCAATCAGCCCCAGCATTTT. This codes for CASSLGPLRGDSNQPQHF.

The CDR3 sequence: CASSSPDRGVTEAFF. CDR3 DNA: TGTGCCAGCAGTTCCCCGGACAGGGGAGTCACTGAAGCTTTCTTT. J is TRBJ1-1 and V is TRBV6-6, with TRBD1 matching 9 bases. Per the germline V gene, CDR1 is MNHNY and CDR2 is SVGAGI (reference sequence). Trimming at V came to 4 bases and at J to 4 bases, leaving 7 bases not matched to a gene. This CDR3 contains 15 residues.

The chain recombines TRBV7-9 with TRBJ2-2; D perhaps matches TRBD2 (7 bases). The CDR3 loop spans 17 amino acids. The V end lost 6 bases, the J end lost 7 bases, and 24 bases lay between the germline ends. Germline V gives CDR1 SEHNR, CDR2 FQNEAQ (reference sequence). CDR3 residues: CASSREIRGGHDGELFF. CDR3 bases: TGTGCCAGCAGTCGTGAGATAAGGGGGGGCCATGACGGGGAGCTGTTTTTT.

The chain recombines TRBV7-9 with TRBJ1-2; D is unresolved. The CDR3 has 18 amino acids. Trimming pared 2 bases from V and 4 bases from J, leaving 23 bases between. Germline V gene data show CDR1 as SEHNR and CDR2 as FQNEAQ (reference sequence). The CDR3 loop reads CASSLSRSARNRGYGYTF. DNA for the CDR3: TGTGCCAGCAGCTTATCTCGTTCGGCCAGGAATCGGGGCTATGGCTACACCTTC.

The chain joins TRBV28 to TRBJ2-6; TRBD1 matches at 7 bases. The CDR3 consists of 19 residues. J gave up 0 bases and V 6 bases, and 14 bases lay outside the gene matches. The germline V gene encodes CDR1 MDHEN and CDR2 SYDVKM. This CDR3 reads CASSPTGTTASSGANVLTF. The DNA for the CDR3 is TGTGCCAGCAGCCCGACAGGGACAACGGCTAGCTCTGGGGCCAACGTCCTGACTTTC.

This chain joins TRBV5-1 and TRBJ2-1; 9 bases are shared with TRBD1. Germline trimming cut 4 bases from V and 1 base from J; bases unmatched to any gene: 6. Germline V gene data show CDR1 as SGHRS and CDR2 as YFSETQ. CDR3 length equals 16 residues. The CDR3 protein is CASSLPGTGSYNEQFF. The CDR3, as DNA: TGCGCCAGCAGCCTACCCGGGACAGGGTCCTACAATGAGCAGTTCTTC.

The genes are TRBV5-4 and TRBJ1-1; D call uncertain. The germline CDR1 and CDR2 sequences are SGHNT and YYREEE (reference sequence). The V end lost 3 bases, the J end lost 8 bases, and 11 bases lay between the germline ends. The CDR3 consists of 12 residues. CDR3 sequence (DNA): TGTGCCAGCAGCTGGAACAAGGTGGAAGCTTTCTTT. It specifies CASSWNKVEAFF.